A selection of T cell receptor beta chains follows, all from one sample in a study of CD8+ T cells in alopecia areata. Only in-frame clones appear in the TCRdb table, and some are missing; sequencing was by immunoSEQ multiplex PCR. The sample consists of 200,000 or so clones, around two fifths of them appearing once. Sample: CD4+ T cells sorted from blood, taken between weeks 30 and 35, from a patient treated with tofacitinib. Source of these receptors: a human donor with alopecia areata. The CDR3 runs from the conserved cysteine through the conserved F or W. D genes are given only for firm matches. Rows may omit the clone size; those that give it use once, few, many or a size class.

v_call	j_call	d_call	clone_size	cdr3_nt	cdr3_aa
TRBV5-1	TRBJ2-7	.	once	TGCGCCAGCAGCTTGTTCGGCCCTTACGAGCAGTACTTC	CASSLFGPYEQYF
TRBV27	TRBJ2-7	.	.	TGTGCCAGCAGTTTGGGGTACGGGGCCGGCTACGAGCAGTACTTC	CASSLGYGAGYEQYF
TRBV5-1	TRBJ1-6	.	.	TGCGCCAGCAGCAGTGGGGGGGTCTATAATTCACCCCTCCACTTT	CASSSGGVYNSPLHF
TRBV5-4	TRBJ2-3	.	few	TGTGCCAGCGGGCAGGGGACAGATACGCAGTATTTT	CASGQGTDTQYF
TRBV5-5	TRBJ1-1	.	few	TGTGCCAGCAGTTTCCGGGACGGAAACACTGAAGCTTTCTTT	CASSFRDGNTEAFF
TRBV6-6	TRBJ1-5	TRBD1	.	TGTGCCAGCAGCACACAGGGGGGCAGCAATCAGCCCCAGCATTTT	CASSTQGGSNQPQHF
TRBV29-1	TRBJ2-3	TRBD2	few	TGCAGCGCAACATCAACTAGCGGCACAGATACGCAGTATTTT	CSATSTSGTDTQYF
TRBV7-2	TRBJ2-5	TRBD1	.	TGTGCCAGCAGCTTAGGCAGGGGGCGCAGGGAGACCCAGTACTTC	CASSLGRGRRETQYF
TRBV29-1	TRBJ2-5	.	.	TGCAGCGTCTCCCGCGTGGCAGCCCTGCAAGAGACCCAGTACTTC	CSVSRVAALQETQYF
TRBV5-4	TRBJ1-6	TRBD1	.	TGTGCCAGCAGCTTGGAGCAGGGGGCCAATTCACCCCTCCACTTT	CASSLEQGANSPLHF
TRBV4-1	TRBJ2-1	TRBD2	.	TGCGCCAGCAGCCAAGGTCGAGCAGCGGGGGCCTACAATGAGCAGTTCTTC	CASSQGRAAGAYNEQFF
TRBV4-2	TRBJ1-1	.	.	TGTGCCAGCAGCCCCGGGGGAATAAGATCTGAAGCTTTCTTT	CASSPGGIRSEAFF
TRBV30	TRBJ1-2	.	.	TGTGCCCAGCAAGGGCCCCTTGGGGGCTACACCTTC	CAQQGPLGGYTF
TRBV6-1	TRBJ2-5	.	.	TGTGCCGGCTCCAGGAGGGTGGGAGAGACCCAGTACTTC	CAGSRRVGETQYF
TRBV30	TRBJ1-3	TRBD1	few	TGTGCCTGGAAACTGGGACAGAGCTCTGGAAACACCATATATTTT	CAWKLGQSSGNTIYF
TRBV5-1	TRBJ2-3	.	once	TGCGCCAGCAGCTTTTCTAATACGCAGTATTTT	CASSFSNTQYF
TRBV7-8	TRBJ1-5	TRBD1	.	TGTGCCAGCAGCTTAGAGGGACAGAGCAATCAGCCCCAGCATTTT	CASSLEGQSNQPQHF
TRBV5-1	TRBJ1-1	.	once	TGCGCCAGCAGCTCGGAAAGCTACCGGGGGTATACTGAAGCTTTCTTT	CASSSESYRGYTEAFF
TRBV7-9	TRBJ2-3	.	few	TGTGCCAGCAGCCTCTCGCCCAGCACAGATACGCAGTATTTT	CASSLSPSTDTQYF
TRBV5-1	TRBJ2-3	.	.	TGCGCCAGCAGCCTACCGACAGGCCTTCTGCCAGATACGCAGTATTTT	CASSLPTGLLPDTQYF
TRBV4-2	TRBJ2-1	TRBD1	.	TGTGCCAGCAGCCAAGATGCAGGGGGTTCCTACAATGAGCAGTTCTTC	CASSQDAGGSYNEQFF
TRBV7-2	TRBJ2-2	.	.	TGTGCCAGCAGCTTGTCCCAGGGCGGGAACACCGGGGAGCTGTTTTTT	CASSLSQGGNTGELFF
TRBV27	TRBJ1-5	TRBD1	.	TGTGCCAGCAGTTTAAGGGACAGGTCCACAGCCCAGCATTTT	CASSLRDRSTAQHF
TRBV11-2	TRBJ2-1	TRBD2	few	TGTGCCAGCAGCAAGGCTAGCGGTTCATACAATGAGCAGTTCTTC	CASSKASGSYNEQFF
TRBV30	TRBJ1-4	.	.	TGTGCCTGGAGCCCACCACATGGTGCAGGGCGGGAAAAACTGTTTTTT	CAWSPPHGAGREKLFF
TRBV9	TRBJ2-3	TRBD1	few	TGTGCCAGCAGCGAGGGACAGGGGAGCACAGATACGCAGTATTTT	CASSEGQGSTDTQYF
TRBV2	TRBJ2-5	.	few	TGTGCCAGCAGTGAAGCGCTAGCGAGGGAGACCCAGTACTTC	CASSEALARETQYF